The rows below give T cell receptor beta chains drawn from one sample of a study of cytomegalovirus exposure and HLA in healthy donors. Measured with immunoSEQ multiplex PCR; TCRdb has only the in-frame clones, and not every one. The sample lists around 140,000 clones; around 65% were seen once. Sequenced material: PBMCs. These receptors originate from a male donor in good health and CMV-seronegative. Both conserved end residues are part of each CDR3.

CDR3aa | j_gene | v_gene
CASSLVTGPYNYGYPF | TRBJ1-2 | TRBV7-9
CASSYSDEQYF | TRBJ2-7 | TRBV11-2
CASSLRYRASEPTDTQYF | TRBJ2-3 | TRBV7-9
CASSLVPSASTDTQYF | TRBJ2-3 | TRBV7-6
CASSLRGTSSPEQYF | TRBJ2-7 | TRBV13
CASTKGQYASTIYF | TRBJ1-3 | TRBV28
CASSPLGLWETQYF | TRBJ2-5 | TRBV9
CASSPWSGQGNLFREQYF | TRBJ2-7 | TRBV5-6
CASSYPTVVNYGYTF | TRBJ1-2 | TRBV6-5
CASSVSGSYTEAFF | TRBJ1-1 | TRBV9
CSVATGGRGDTQYF | TRBJ2-3 | TRBV29-1
CASSDSTSGAGELFF | TRBJ2-2 | TRBV6-4
CASSPRLAGGSYEQYF | TRBJ2-7 | TRBV18
CARSRVQTGVGEKLFF | TRBJ1-4 | TRBV4-3
CASSEDSTILLSGANVLTF | TRBJ2-6 | TRBV6-1
CASSFNRGTFF | TRBJ1-1 | TRBV7-2
CASSSNRAGNTIYF | TRBJ1-3 | TRBV5-5
CASSLTQGLFF | TRBJ1-4 | TRBV28
CARSLRDRDYGYPF | TRBJ1-2 | TRBV5-3
CASSLRPRGFGNTIYF | TRBJ1-3 | TRBV7-8
CASSHSGTRATGELFF | TRBJ2-2 | TRBV5-4
CASSNRSFVGDSRPGANQPQHF | TRBJ1-5 | TRBV19
CASSPSERSSYNEQFF | TRBJ2-1 | TRBV18
CASSFGGNTEAFF | TRBJ1-1 | TRBV5-1
CASSPVLGEETQYF | TRBJ2-5 | TRBV7-8
CASSGTGPNQETQYF | TRBJ2-5 | TRBV2
CASSQDTGVNSGNTIYF | TRBJ1-3 | TRBV4-3
CASSFTASGANVLTF | TRBJ2-6 | TRBV5-6
CASSRLQDRGVEAFF | TRBJ1-1 | TRBV7-2
CASSQTNSGANVLTF | TRBJ2-6 | TRBV5-1
CATSRGRETQYF | TRBJ2-5 | TRBV15
CASSRVSNTEAFF | TRBJ1-1 | TRBV7-9
CASLYYSGANVLTF | TRBJ2-6 | TRBV6-6